The clone carrying this T cell receptor (beta chain) has more than one count but fewer than ten. Its matching antigen is unknown. This sample stems from a study of graft-versus-host responses after intestinal transplantation. Study-wide background: Multivisceral, liver-intestinal, or isolated intestinal grafts were transplanted into recipients.

The study's findings and limits: Allograft clonal ratios (graft-versus-host to host-versus-graft) were high in patients who had graft-donor T cell macrochimerism. Recipient-marrow GvH clones were detected, some having first appeared in ileum or blood.

Method: immunoSEQ multiplex PCR; TCRdb's copy keeps in-frame clones and lacks some. This sample has 20,000 to 25,000 clones, with roughly 94% found just once. CDR1 is MDHEN, CDR2 SYDVKM, per germline. The CDR3 has 14 residues. V dropped 8 bases and J dropped 1 base, with 11 bases sitting between them. The V call is TRBV28, the J call TRBJ2-2; possible D gene TRBD1, 5 bases. This receptor was taken from a human patient who received an intestinal transplant, so some T cells may come from the graft donor. The sequencing here drew on PBMCs, taken 156 days after intestinal transplant. The CDR3 is CASEDNLNTGELFF. The CDR3 region has the DNA TGTGCCAGCGAGGACAACCTGAACACCGGGGAGCTGTTTTTT.